Shown below are 32 T cell receptor beta chains from a single sample sequenced in a study of control samples from healthy donors and cancer patients. Only in-frame clones appear in the TCRdb table, and some are missing; sequencing was by immunoSEQ multiplex PCR. The repertoire holds 130,000 or so clones, approximately 94% seen once, with around 12% in the top ten. Sequencing was carried out using blood. These receptors were taken from a man in his forties or fifties in good health.

The chain has TRBV9 and TRBJ2-1; no firm D call. V was shortened by 1 base and J by 3 bases, with 17 bases between the two germline ends. CDR3 size: 17 residues. In germline, CDR1 is SGDLS, CDR2 YYNGEE. The CDR3 protein is CASSVFRPPHGYNEQFF. CDR3 DNA sequence: TGTGCCAGCAGCGTATTCCGGCCCCCTCATGGCTACAATGAGCAGTTCTTC.

In DNA, the CDR3 is TGTGCCAGCAGCTTGGTTGGACAAGAGACCCAGTACTTC. Amino acid sequence: CASSLVGQETQYF. J is TRBJ2-5 and V is TRBV11-1; D is unclear. Germline V CDR1 and CDR2: SGHAT, FQDESV (reference sequence). The CDR3 runs to 13 residues. The ends were cut back, 3 bases at V and 2 bases at J, with 7 bases in the middle.

The chain is built from TRBV5-4 and TRBJ2-6; a weak D match, TRBD1 (6 bases). Trimming pared 2 bases from V and 0 bases from J, leaving 9 bases between. This CDR3 contains 16 residues. Germline V CDR1 and CDR2: SGHNT, YYREEE (reference sequence). The CDR3 DNA reads TGTGCCAGCAGCTTTACAGGGCCCTCTGGGGCCAACGTCCTGACTTTC. It encodes CASSFTGPSGANVLTF.

The V and J genes are TRBV21-1 and TRBJ1-6; the listed D gene, TRBD1, was not tested against the DNA. TRBV21-1 is recorded as a pseudogene. CDR3 length: 14 amino acids. The CDR3 nucleotides read TGTGCCAGCAGCTCCGGGACAGAAAATTCACCCCTCCACTTT. Protein sequence: CASSSGTENSPLHF.

The rearrangement joins TRBV7-3 to TRBJ2-1; 8 nucleotides agree with TRBD1. The CDR3 sequence is 15 residues long. Looked up from germline, CDR1 is SGHTA and CDR2 is FQGTGA. The V gene end was trimmed by 5 bases and the J gene end by 5 bases; junction bases not matched to a gene: 8. As DNA, the CDR3 is TGTGCCAGCAGCCGCACAGGGGGAATAGACAATGAGCAGTTCTTC. Encoded protein: CASSRTGGIDNEQFF.

V and J are TRBV19 and TRBJ2-1; TRBD1 matches at 7 bases. CDR3 length: 16 amino acids. V was pared by 5 bases and J by 0 bases, with 7 bases of the junction left unmatched. Looked up from germline, CDR1 is LNHDA and CDR2 is SQIVND (reference sequence). The CDR3 region has the DNA TGTGCCAGTAGTCCTACGGGACAGAGCTCCTACAATGAGCAGTTCTTC. Translation gives CASSPTGQSSYNEQFF. The variable domain in full, with the rest retrieved from reference TRBV19 and TRBJ2-1, is DGGITQSPKYLFRKEGQNVTLSCEQNLNHDAMYWYRQDPGQGLRLIYYSQIVNDFQKGDIAEGYSVSREKKESFPLTVTSAQKNPTAFYLCASSPTGQSSYNEQFFGPGTRLTVL.

V and J are TRBV3-1 (or the pseudogene TRBV3-2) and TRBJ2-5, with 7 bases identical to TRBD1. V lost 3 bases and J lost 5; bases outside the gene matches: 6. This CDR3 comprises 14 residues. Germline values: CDR1 LGHDT, CDR2 YNNKEL (reference sequence). The CDR3 coding sequence is TGTGCCAGCAGCCAGGGCACAGGGGATGAGACCCAGTACTTC. This gives the protein CASSQGTGDETQYF.

V is TRBV25-1 and J is TRBJ2-7; 7 nucleotides agree with TRBD1. Germline CDR1 reads MGHDK; CDR2 reads SYGVNS. V shed 10 bases and J 2 bases; nucleotides not matched to a gene: 8. This CDR3 region has 13 residues. The CDR3 loop reads CATGGQAPYEQYF. CDR3 coding DNA: TGTGCCACTGGAGGACAGGCCCCCTACGAGCAGTACTTC.

V is TRBV3-1 (or the pseudogene TRBV3-2) and J is TRBJ2-7; TRBD1 agrees at 8 bases. The CDR3 extends over 15 amino acids. V gave up 1 base and J gave up 2 bases; unmatched junction bases: 4. Germline-derived CDR1 and CDR2 are LGHDT and YNNKEL (reference sequence). CDR3 sequence (DNA): TGTGCCAGCAGCCAAGGGTGGACAGGGACCTACGAGCAGTACTTC. It encodes CASSQGWTGTYEQYF.

The genes are TRBV27 and TRBJ2-1; D is uncertain. V gave up 4 bases and J gave up 7 bases, with 8 bases separating them. CDR3 length: 12 amino acids. Germline loops: CDR1 MNHEY, CDR2 SMNVEV (reference sequence). Written as DNA, the CDR3 is TGTGCCAGCAGTTCGCTGACTAATGAGCAGTTCTTC. This codes for CASSSLTNEQFF.

This clone has a single count. The rearrangement links TRBV13 to TRBJ1-1; D unresolved. Germline CDR1 and CDR2: PRHDT and FYEKMQ (reference sequence). The CDR3 loop spans 13 amino acids. The V end lost 6 bases, the J end lost 1 base, and 9 bases lay between the germline ends. CDR3 bases: TGTGCCAGCAGGGGAGAGGGGAACACTGAAGCTTTCTTT. Protein sequence: CASRGEGNTEAFF.

The rearrangement links TRBV19 to TRBJ2-7, with TRBD1 matching over 8 bases. The V gene end was trimmed by 6 bases and the J gene end by 3 bases; junction bases not matched to a gene: 7. The germline V gene encodes CDR1 LNHDA and CDR2 SQIVND (reference sequence). CDR3 length equals 14 residues. The CDR3 spells CASREDRESYEQYF. CDR3 nucleotides: TGTGCCAGTAGGGAGGACAGGGAGAGCTACGAGCAGTACTTC.

The chain has TRBV6-1 and TRBJ1-5; D might be TRBD1 (6 bases). V was shortened by 3 bases and J by 1 base, with 16 bases between the two germline ends. CDR3 length: 17 residues. CDR1 is MNHNS and CDR2 is SASEGT in the germline V gene. The CDR3 nucleotides are TGTGCCAGCAGTGATTATCGGGGGGGGCCGAGCAATCAGCCCCAGCATTTT. Its protein product is CASSDYRGGPSNQPQHF.

The chain recombines TRBV7-8 with TRBJ1-2; 7 nucleotides match TRBD1. The CDR3 is made up of 15 amino acids. Germline trimming cut 5 bases from V and 5 bases from J; bases unmatched to any gene: 11. Per the germline V gene, CDR1 is SGHVS and CDR2 is FQNEAQ. The CDR3, as DNA: TGTGCCAGCAGCCCCCGGGACAGTCGACTATATGGCTACACCTTC. This translates into CASSPRDSRLYGYTF.

The chain uses TRBV6-5 and TRBJ2-1; TRBD2 agrees at 7 bases. CDR3 size: 16 residues. J gave up 4 bases and V 2 bases, and 8 bases lay outside the gene matches. CDR1 is MNHEY, CDR2 SVGAGI, per germline. The CDR3: CASSYPTMRGYNEQFF. CDR3 in DNA: TGTGCCAGCAGTTACCCTACGATGCGGGGGTACAATGAGCAGTTCTTC.

This sequence joins TRBV4-1 and TRBJ2-7; D not certain. The CDR3 is 18 residues long. Germline loops: CDR1 MGHRA, CDR2 YSYEKL. The V end lost 1 base, the J end lost 1 base, and 20 bases lay between the germline ends. The CDR3 nucleotides are TGCGCCAGCAGCCAAGCTGGTTCCTCGCCGTTTTATTCCTACGAGCAGTACTTC. Translation gives CASSQAGSSPFYSYEQYF.

The V gene is TRBV2, the J gene TRBJ2-7; D is unclear. The germline CDR1 and CDR2 sequences are SNHLY and FYNNEI. Deletions cut 5 bases from V and 3 bases from J, with 11 bases between. This CDR3 region has 13 residues. Written as DNA, the CDR3 is TGTGCCAGCAGTTTGATTAGTTTCTACGAGCAGTACTTC. The encoded protein is CASSLISFYEQYF.

The rearrangement uses TRBV6-5 and TRBJ2-1, with D unclear. Trimming removed 6 bases from V and 10 bases from J, with 13 bases in between. This CDR3 region has 12 residues. CDR1 and CDR2 from the germline V gene are MNHEY and SVGAGI. The CDR3 here is CASSDNSIEQFF. CDR3 in DNA: TGTGCCAGCAGCGACAATTCTATCGAGCAGTTCTTC.

The chain links TRBV28 to TRBJ1-2, with D maybe TRBD1 (5 bases). The ends were cut back, 4 bases at V and 0 bases at J, with 12 bases in the middle. The CDR3 spans 15 residues. CDR1 and CDR2 from the germline V gene are MDHEN and SYDVKM. CDR3 amino acids: CASSWTSRANYGYTF. CDR3 sequence (DNA): TGTGCCAGCAGTTGGACTTCCAGGGCTAACTATGGCTACACCTTC.

This clone occurred once. The chain's CDR3 is CASSPNFYQPQHF. The CDR3 DNA reads as TGTGCCAGCAGCCCCAATTTTTATCAGCCCCAGCATTTT. This chain connects TRBV5-5 to TRBJ1-5; D remains ambiguous. Trimming pared 4 bases from V and 5 bases from J, leaving 10 bases between. Germline CDR1 is SGHKS and CDR2 is YYEKEE (reference sequence). The CDR3 runs to 13 residues.

The chain links TRBV4-3 to TRBJ2-3; 8 positions match TRBD2. The V gene end was trimmed by 0 bases and the J gene end by 6 bases; junction bases not matched to a gene: 8. The CDR3 covers 16 residues. Germline V gene sequence: CDR1 LGHNA, CDR2 YSLEER. CDR3 protein: CASSQDTPGGLDTQYF. CDR3 DNA sequence: TGCGCCAGCAGCCAAGATACTCCGGGGGGGCTGGATACGCAGTATTTT.

J is TRBJ2-7 and V is TRBV5-6; D ambiguous. Germline CDR1 SGHDT, CDR2 YYEEEE. The CDR3 is 16 amino acids. V shed 5 bases and J shed 0 bases, with 18 bases lying between them. DNA for the CDR3: TGTGCCAGCAGGCGGACGGGTCTACCTAACTCCTACGAGCAGTACTTC. Translating it yields CASRRTGLPNSYEQYF.

This clone occurred once. The CDR3 is CASSQLRTSGRPGGTDTQYF. The CDR3 nucleotides are TGTGCCAGCAGCCAATTGAGGACTAGCGGGAGGCCGGGGGGCACAGATACGCAGTATTTT. The chain carries TRBV3-1 (or the pseudogene TRBV3-2) and TRBJ2-3; TRBD2 agrees at 14 bases. V lost 2 bases and J lost 1; bases outside the gene matches: 11. Germline V gene data show CDR1 as LGHDT and CDR2 as YNNKEL (reference sequence). The CDR3 loop spans 20 amino acids.

The chain combines TRBV5-6 with TRBJ1-2; D is uncertain. Germline CDR1 SGHDT, CDR2 YYEEEE. V lost 0 bases, J lost 5 bases, and 11 bases lay in between. The CDR3 spans 14 residues. In DNA, the CDR3 is TGTGCCAGCAGCTTGGTTGTCAGAAATTATGGCTACACCTTC. This encodes CASSLVVRNYGYTF.

The chain employs TRBV7-9 and TRBJ1-2; D possibly corresponds to TRBD1 (6 bases). Germline CDR1 SEHNR, CDR2 FQNEAQ (reference sequence). The CDR3 consists of 14 residues. Deletions cut 2 bases from V and 6 bases from J, with 13 bases between. The CDR3 region is CASSLSSGADGYTF. CDR3 DNA: TGTGCCAGCAGCTTATCGTCGGGGGCTGATGGCTACACCTTC.

This chain joins TRBV6-2 or TRBV6-3 and TRBJ1-1; 11 nucleotides line up with TRBD1. V dropped 4 bases and J dropped 5; count of bases not matched to a gene: 6. The CDR3 is 15 amino acids. Germline assignment: CDR1 MNHEY and CDR2 SVGEGT. The CDR3 sequence: CASSFTGQGATEAFF. Written as DNA, the CDR3 is TGTGCCAGCAGTTTCACCGGACAGGGGGCGACTGAAGCTTTCTTT.

This chain connects TRBV3-1 (or the pseudogene TRBV3-2) to TRBJ2-3; 8 bases map to TRBD1. This CDR3 has 15 residues. The V and J ends lost 4 bases and 3 bases, in that order; junction bases with no gene match: 6. The germline CDR1 and CDR2 sequences are LGHDT and YNNKEL (reference sequence). CDR3 sequence: CASSPGQGVTDTQYF. The CDR3 DNA reads TGTGCCAGCAGCCCAGGACAGGGTGTAACAGATACGCAGTATTTT.

CDR3 region: CASRQLAGQETQYF. The DNA for the CDR3 is TGTGCCAGCAGACAACTAGCGGGGCAAGAGACCCAGTACTTC. The rearrangement uses TRBV6-1 and TRBJ2-5, with 10 bases matching TRBD2. V lost 6 bases and J lost 2; bases outside the gene matches: 3. The CDR3 has 14 amino acids. Per the germline V gene, CDR1 is MNHNS and CDR2 is SASEGT.

The rearrangement joins TRBV11-3 to TRBJ2-1, with 11 bases matching TRBD1. The CDR3 is 15 amino acids. The germline V gene has CDR1 SGHNT and CDR2 YENEEA. With V trimmed by 8 bases and J by 3 bases, 6 bases remained unmatched. The CDR3 reads CASGKGQGDYNEQFF. CDR3 coding DNA: TGTGCCAGCGGGAAGGGACAGGGGGACTACAATGAGCAGTTCTTC.

This chain joins TRBV9 and TRBJ2-1; 11 nucleotides match TRBD1. CDR1 is SGDLS, CDR2 YYNGEE, per germline. The V segment lost 4 bases and the J segment 8 bases; nucleotides outside the gene matches: 8. The CDR3 has 15 residues. The CDR3 here is CASSSTGQGAHEQFF. Written as DNA, the CDR3 is TGTGCCAGCAGCTCTACCGGACAGGGGGCCCATGAGCAGTTCTTC.

The chain couples TRBV27 to TRBJ2-7; D possibly uses TRBD1 or TRBD2 (5 bases each). V dropped 7 bases and J dropped 3 bases, with 13 bases sitting between them. The CDR3 has 13 residues. The germline V gene has CDR1 MNHEY and CDR2 SMNVEV (reference sequence). CDR3 bases: TGTGCCAGCAAGAAGGGGACGAACTACGAGCAGTACTTC. Translated, it gives CASKKGTNYEQYF.

The CDR3 coding sequence is TGTGCCAGCAGCCCCGGACAGGGGCGCTATGGCTACACCTTC. Its protein product is CASSPGQGRYGYTF. V gene TRBV5-4 combines with J gene TRBJ1-2; the match to TRBD1 covers 9 bases. The CDR3 totals 14 residues. Germline V gives CDR1 SGHNT, CDR2 YYREEE (reference sequence). V lost 4 bases to trimming and J lost 4 bases; unmatched junction nucleotides: 5.